The present TCR beta chain was sequenced within a study of identical twins. The ends lost 4 bases at V and 4 bases at J; junction bases unmatched: 15. This CDR3 is built from 18 residues. CDR1 is SGHRS and CDR2 is YFSETQ in the germline V gene. Each CDR3 protein is one row after TCRdb ran MiXCR on the 5' RACE reads. The repertoire holds fewer than 250,000 distinct CDR3 sequences, with 6% to 8% as singletons. These data were likewise used in another study, on yellow fever vaccine responses in identical twins.

Sequencing used CD8+ T cells sorted from blood. V gene TRBV5-1 combines with J gene TRBJ2-3; 10 positions match TRBD2. The clonotype originates from a woman aged 18 to 35 in good health. The CDR3: CASSDTGTSAMAADTQYF. CDR3 in DNA: TGCGCCAGCAGCGACACCGGGACTAGCGCGATGGCAGCAGATACGCAGTATTTT.